Sequencing of this T cell receptor (beta chain) was carried out in a study of identical twins. From germline, CDR1 is SGHDT and CDR2 YYEEEE. The CDR3 length is 15 residues. As concerns this clonotype: Germline and junction disagree at one end, which may indicate a read error.

With template switching, a universal primer site was added, and the cDNA carried unique molecular identifiers. MiXCR, run by TCRdb on the 5' RACE reads, gives a single entry per CDR3 protein. The data show more than 1.5 million distinct CDR3 sequences, less than 40% seen once. The sample taken for sequencing was cord blood. This chain uses TRBV5-6 with TRBJ1-4; no reliable D call. The source is a newborn girl in good health. The CDR3 sequence is CASSGPFWRDEELFF. CDR3 sequence (DNA): TGTGCCAGCAGCGGTCCATTTTGGCGGGATGAAGAACTGTTTTTT.